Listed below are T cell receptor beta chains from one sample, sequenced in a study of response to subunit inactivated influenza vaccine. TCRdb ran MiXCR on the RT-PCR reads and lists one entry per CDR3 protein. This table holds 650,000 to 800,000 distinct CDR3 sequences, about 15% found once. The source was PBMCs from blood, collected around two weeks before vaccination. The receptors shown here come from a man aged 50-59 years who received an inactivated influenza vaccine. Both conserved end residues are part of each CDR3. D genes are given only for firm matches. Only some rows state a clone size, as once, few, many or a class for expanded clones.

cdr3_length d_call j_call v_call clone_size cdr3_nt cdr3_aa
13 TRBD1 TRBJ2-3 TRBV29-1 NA TGCAGCGGGACAGGGGGATCCACAGATACGCAGTATTTT CSGTGGSTDTQYF
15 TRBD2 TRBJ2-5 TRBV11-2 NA TGTGCCAGCAGCTTAGTCGGGGGGGCCTTGGAGACCCAGTACTTC CASSLVGGALETQYF
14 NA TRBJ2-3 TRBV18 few TGTGCCAGCTCACCTTACCCTAGCACAGATACGCAGTATTTT CASSPYPSTDTQYF
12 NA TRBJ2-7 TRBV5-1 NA TGCGCCAGCAGCCAAACAGCCGGTGAGCAGTACTTC CASSQTAGEQYF
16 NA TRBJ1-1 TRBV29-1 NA TGCAGCGTTGAAGATTTAAAGTCAAGTATGAACACTGAAGCTTTCTTT CSVEDLKSSMNTEAFF
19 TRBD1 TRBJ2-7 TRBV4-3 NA TGCGCCAGCAGCCGAAGACTCGAAATTAGGACAGGGGAGCTCTACGAGCAGTACTTC CASSRRLEIRTGELYEQYF
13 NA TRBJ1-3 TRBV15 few TGTGCCACCAGCAGAGGCATAGGAAACACCATATATTTT CATSRGIGNTIYF
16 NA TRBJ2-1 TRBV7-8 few TGTGCCAGCAGCTTAGTTAGGCTAGCTGTTTACAATGAGCAGTTCTTC CASSLVRLAVYNEQFF
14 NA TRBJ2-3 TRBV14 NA TGTGCCAGCAGCCAACCAGGGTGGACAGATACGCAGTATTTT CASSQPGWTDTQYF
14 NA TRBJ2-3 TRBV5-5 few TGTGCCAGCAGCTTCGGCAGGGACACAGATACGCAGTATTTT CASSFGRDTDTQYF
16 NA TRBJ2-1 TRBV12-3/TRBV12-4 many TGTGCCAGCAGTTTAGGAGTGGACTCCCTCCCCTCTGAGCAGTTCTTC CASSLGVDSLPSEQFF
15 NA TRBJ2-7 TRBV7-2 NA TGTGCCAGCGGATCCGGGACAGCGGGGCCCTACGAGCAGTACTTC CASGSGTAGPYEQYF
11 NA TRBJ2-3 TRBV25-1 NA TGTGCCAGCAGTAAGGTAGATACGCAGTATTTT CASSKVDTQYF
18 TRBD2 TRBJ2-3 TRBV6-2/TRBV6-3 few TGTGCCAGCAGTTACTCCCTAGCGGGGGGTCCCGGCACAGATACGCAGTATTTT CASSYSLAGGPGTDTQYF
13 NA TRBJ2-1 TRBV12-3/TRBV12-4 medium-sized TGTGCCAGCAGTTGGGGGACCGGGGATGAGCAGTTCTTC CASSWGTGDEQFF
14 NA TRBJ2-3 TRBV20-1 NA TGCAGTGCTAGAGATCATGGGGGGCGGGATACGCAGTATTTT CSARDHGGRDTQYF
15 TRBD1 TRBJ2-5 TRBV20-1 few TGCAGTGCTAGAGATGCACAGGGGGCCGCCGAGACCCAGTACTTC CSARDAQGAAETQYF
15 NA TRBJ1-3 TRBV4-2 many TGTGCCAGCAGCCAATCCTATTTCTCTGGAAACACCATATATTTT CASSQSYFSGNTIYF
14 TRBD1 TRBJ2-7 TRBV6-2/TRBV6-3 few TGTGCCAGCAGTCGGACAGGGAACTACTACGAGCAGTACTTC CASSRTGNYYEQYF
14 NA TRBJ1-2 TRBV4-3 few TGCGCCAGCAGCCAAGATTTTGGAGGGAACGGCTACACCTTC CASSQDFGGNGYTF
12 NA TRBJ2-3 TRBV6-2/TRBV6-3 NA TGTGCCAGCAGCGACAGCACAGATACGCAGTATTTT CASSDSTDTQYF
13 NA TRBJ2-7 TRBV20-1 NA TGCAGTGCTAGACAGTCCCCCGGGTACGAGCAGTACTTC CSARQSPGYEQYF
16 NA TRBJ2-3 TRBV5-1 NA TGCGCCAGCAGCTGGGGCCCGGGACCAGCCTCAGATACGCAGTATTTT CASSWGPGPASDTQYF
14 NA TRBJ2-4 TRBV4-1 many TGCGCCAGCAGCCAGACCAACAGCGAAAACATTCAGTACTTC CASSQTNSENIQYF